This entry lists 10 T cell receptor beta chains sequenced from one sample in a study of T cells in Graves' hyperthyroidism and ophthalmopathy. TCR beta CDR3 regions were amplified from RNA transcripts. The HTBI primer set drove a first-round RT-PCR of the TCR CDR3. MiXCR was run by TCRdb on the multiplex PCR reads, yielding one entry per CDR3 protein. Of under 400,000 distinct CDR3 sequences listed, around 14% are singletons. The sample taken for sequencing was blood. The receptors were sampled from a woman in her late teens or twenties with Graves' hyperthyroidism.

This clonotype was seen at least ten times. This chain joins TRBV18 and TRBJ1-5; 8 nucleotides agree with TRBD1. Germline-derived CDR1 and CDR2 are KGHSH and LQKENI. The V and J ends lost 4 bases and 5 bases, in that order; junction bases with no gene match: 4. This CDR3 comprises 14 residues. The CDR3 loop reads CASSQKQGDQPQHF. CDR3 bases: TGTGCCAGCTCACAGAAACAGGGGGATCAGCCCCAGCATTTT.

This clonotype was recorded at least ten times. The CDR3 spells CASSAEGGIWRDGEETQYF. The CDR3 DNA follows: TGTGCCAGCAGTGCCGAGGGAGGAATATGGCGGGACGGAGAAGAGACCCAGTACTTC. The rearrangement uses TRBV2 and TRBJ2-5, with D tentatively TRBD2 (6 bases). Germline V gives CDR1 SNHLY, CDR2 FYNNEI. V was trimmed by 4 bases and J by 3 bases, leaving 27 bases between them. The length of the CDR3 is 19 residues. The variable domain in full, completed from reference TRBV2 and TRBJ2-5, reads EPEVTQTPSHQVTQMGQEVILRCVPISNHLYFYWYRQILGQKVEFLVSFYNNEISEKSEIFDDQFSVERPDGSNFTLKIRSTKLEDSAMYFCASSAEGGIWRDGEETQYFGPGTRLLVL.

This chain joins TRBV15 and TRBJ2-3; D is undetermined. CDR1 is LNHNV and CDR2 is YYDKDF in the germline V gene (reference sequence). This CDR3 is 15 amino acids long. V dropped 2 bases and J dropped 2 bases, with 11 bases sitting between them. The CDR3 loop is CATSRSLGVTDTQYF. Written as DNA, the CDR3 is TGTGCCACCAGCAGAAGTCTCGGTGTCACAGATACGCAGTATTTT.

The rearrangement links TRBV19 to TRBJ1-2; D is unclear. The V gene's germline CDR1 is LNHDA and CDR2 SQIVND (reference sequence). V was shortened by 4 bases and J by 5 bases, with 8 bases between the two germline ends. The CDR3 has 12 residues. This CDR3 reads CASSKEGYGYTF. In nucleotides, the CDR3 is TGTGCCAGTAGTAAGGAGGGATATGGCTACACCTTC.

This clonotype was recorded at least ten times. Here the CDR3 reads CASRFQGLTEAFF. CDR3 DNA: TGTGCCAGCAGGTTCCAGGGTCTCACTGAAGCTTTCTTT. J is TRBJ1-1 and V is TRBV2; maybe TRBD1 (5 bases). Germline CDR1 reads SNHLY; CDR2 reads FYNNEI. Between the trimmed V and J ends, which lost 6 bases and 4 bases, there was a span of 12 bases. The CDR3 extends over 13 amino acids.

This clonotype was observed at least ten times. The chain carries TRBV2 and TRBJ2-3, with D maybe TRBD2 (6 bases). Trimming shortened V by 2 bases and J by 2 bases, and 11 bases separated the two germline ends. The germline gives CDR1 SNHLY, CDR2 FYNNEI. This CDR3 spans 15 amino acids. CDR3 in amino acids: CASSEWRDHTDTQYF. The CDR3, as DNA: TGTGCCAGCAGTGAATGGCGGGATCACACAGATACGCAGTATTTT.

The chain recombines TRBV19 with TRBJ2-2, with 8 positions matching TRBD1. CDR1 is LNHDA and CDR2 is SQIVND in the germline V gene (reference sequence). With 4 bases clipped from V and 4 bases from J, the junction kept 2 bases outside the gene matches. CDR3 length equals 14 residues. Here the CDR3 DNA reads TGTGCCAGTAGTAGGACAGGGTTCACCGGGGAGCTGTTTTTT. It specifies CASSRTGFTGELFF.

In its sample, this clonotype was seen many times. V and J are TRBV14 and TRBJ2-3; D uncertain. Trimming cost V 0 bases and J 6 bases, with 13 bases left between them. CDR3 length equals 15 residues. CDR1 and CDR2 from the germline V gene are SGHDN and FVKESK. CDR3 in DNA: TGTGCCAGCAGCCAAGATTGGCTTCCCGTGGATACGCAGTATTTT. It codes for CASSQDWLPVDTQYF.

This clonotype was observed a few times. This chain uses TRBV7-3 with TRBJ2-6, with 7 bases aligning to TRBD1. The germline V gene encodes CDR1 SGHTA and CDR2 FQGTGA. V lost 5 bases to trimming and J lost 4 bases; unmatched junction nucleotides: 11. CDR3 length equals 17 residues. The CDR3 reads CASSTTGVVTGANVLTF. The CDR3 region has the DNA TGTGCCAGCAGCACCACAGGGGTAGTGACGGGGGCCAACGTCCTGACTTTC.

The J gene is TRBJ1-2, the V gene TRBV4-1; the D gene is possibly TRBD1 (5 bases). This CDR3 contains 15 residues. The germline V gene encodes CDR1 MGHRA and CDR2 YSYEKL. V was shortened by 4 bases and J by 4 bases, with 16 bases between the two germline ends. The CDR3 DNA sequence: TGCGCCAGCAGCCCGATGGAAGGGGCCGGCTATGGCTACACCTTC. It is translated as CASSPMEGAGYGYTF.